These 25 T cell receptor beta chains originate from one sample sequenced in a study of shared clonotypes between healthy human individuals. TCRdb's copy holds only in-frame clones and misses some; the assay was immunoSEQ multiplex PCR. The sample holds around 700,000 clones; around 78% are singletons and the top ten take under 2%. The sequenced material came from memory CD4+ T cells sorted from blood. The subset was: CD45RA-negative fraction. These receptors were obtained from a woman in her thirties in good health.

In regard to this clone: A far larger clone is a single base away, which makes a read error likely. The chain couples TRBV27 to TRBJ1-1, with a possible D match to TRBD1 (6 bases). In germline, CDR1 is MNHEY, CDR2 SMNVEV (reference sequence). This CDR3 is built from 13 residues. V was trimmed by 6 bases and J by 1 base, leaving 9 bases between them. The CDR3 region is CASRMGQNTEAFF. Written as DNA, the CDR3 is TGTGCCAGCAGAATGGGACAGAACACTGAAGCTTTCTTT.

V is TRBV14 and J is TRBJ1-2, with 11 nucleotides matching TRBD1. The V segment lost 5 bases and the J segment 2 bases; nucleotides outside the gene matches: 4. The CDR3 length is 15 residues. Germline assignment: CDR1 SGHDN and CDR2 FVKESK. The CDR3 reads CASSKRTGGNYGYTF. The CDR3 nucleotides read TGTGCCAGCAGCAAAAGGACAGGGGGCAACTATGGCTACACCTTC. Drawing the rest from reference TRBV14 and TRBJ1-2, the complete variable domain is EAGVTQFPSHSVIEKGQTVTLRCDPISGHDNLYWYRRVMGKEIKFLLHFVKESKQDESGMPNNRFLAERTGGTYSTLKVQPAELEDSGVYFCASSKRTGGNYGYTFGSGTRLTVV.

The V and J genes are TRBV6-5 and TRBJ1-2; D is unresolved. The CDR3 spans 15 residues. Trimming took 5 bases from V and 1 from J, leaving 14 bases between them. The V gene's germline CDR1 is MNHEY and CDR2 SVGAGI. CDR3 residues: CASSPPGTNNYGYTF. The CDR3 nucleotides are TGTGCCAGCAGTCCCCCAGGAACAAATAACTATGGCTACACCTTC.

The chain has TRBV5-1 and TRBJ2-7; 8 nucleotides match TRBD1. Trimming removed 4 bases from V and 3 bases from J; junction bases left unmatched: 6. There are 14 residues in the CDR3. Germline values: CDR1 SGHRS, CDR2 YFSETQ. Here the CDR3 reads CASSTFGQGYEQYF. CDR3 coding DNA: TGCGCCAGCAGCACCTTCGGACAGGGCTACGAGCAGTACTTC.

The sample holds a few counts of this clone. DNA of the CDR3: TGTGCCAGCTCACCGGGGCGGACGAGATCCTACGAGCAGTACTTC. This codes for CASSPGRTRSYEQYF. This rearrangement joins TRBV18 to TRBJ2-7, with a tentative D call TRBD1 (5 bases). The CDR3 spans 15 residues. Trimming shortened V by 3 bases and J by 1 base, and 13 bases separated the two germline ends. Germline CDR1 and CDR2: KGHSH and LQKENI.

V is TRBV11-3 and J is TRBJ1-1; no reliable D call. This CDR3 is 13 amino acids long. Per the germline V gene, CDR1 is SGHNT and CDR2 is YENEEA. V was shortened by 5 bases and J by 7 bases, with 14 bases between the two germline ends. The DNA of the CDR3 is TGTGCCAGCAGCCCCTCCGGAGGGAATGAAGCTTTCTTT. Translation: CASSPSGGNEAFF.

J is TRBJ1-2 and V is TRBV4-2; D not resolved. The V gene's germline CDR1 is LGHNA and CDR2 YNFKEQ. Trimming stripped 0 bases from V and 4 bases from J, with 6 bases between. The CDR3 runs 13 residues. In nucleotides, the CDR3 is TGTGCCAGCAGCCAAGAGGGTGTCTATGGCTACACCTTC. This translates into CASSQEGVYGYTF.

The gene calls are TRBV27 and TRBJ2-1; 10 nucleotides agree with TRBD2. The CDR3 has 17 amino acids. Per the germline V gene, CDR1 is MNHEY and CDR2 is SMNVEV (reference sequence). Trimming at V came to 0 bases and at J to 3 bases, leaving 5 bases not matched to a gene. For the CDR3, the DNA is TGTGCCAGCAGTTTATCTGGGACTAGCGCTCTCTACAATGAGCAGTTCTTC. Its protein product is CASSLSGTSALYNEQFF.

The chain combines TRBV11-2 with TRBJ2-3; tentative D call: TRBD2 (6 bases). This CDR3 contains 15 residues. CDR1 is SGHAT and CDR2 is FQNNGV in the germline V gene. The V and J ends lost 5 bases and 0 bases respectively, with 12 bases between them. CDR3 protein: CASSPDYTSTDTQYF. The CDR3 region has the DNA TGTGCCAGCAGCCCGGACTATACTAGCACAGATACGCAGTATTTT.

The chain uses TRBV5-1 and TRBJ2-5; TRBD1 is a possible D gene (6 bases). Germline V gene data show CDR1 as SGHRS and CDR2 as YFSETQ. The CDR3 runs to 16 residues. Trimming removed 0 bases at V and 3 bases at J, with 15 bases between. The CDR3 loop is CASSLGGTRRKETQYF. For the CDR3, the DNA is TGCGCCAGCAGCTTGGGTGGGACACGGAGGAAAGAGACCCAGTACTTC.

The chain recombines TRBV27 with TRBJ2-6; no clear D. Germline CDR1 MNHEY, CDR2 SMNVEV (reference sequence). The ends were cut back, 6 bases at V and 2 bases at J, with 11 bases in the middle. The CDR3 spans 15 residues. CDR3 nucleotide sequence: TGTGCCAGCAGGAAGGGAAGCGCTGGGGCCAACGTCCTGACTTTC. Its translation: CASRKGSAGANVLTF.

This clone was picked up one time. The chain couples TRBV2 to TRBJ2-1; 7 nucleotides match TRBD1. V was clipped by 7 bases and J by 5 bases; unmatched bases: 5. CDR1 is SNHLY and CDR2 is FYNNEI in the germline V gene. The length of the CDR3 is 13 residues. CDR3 in DNA: TGTGCCAGCACCTTGACAGGGCACAATGAGCAGTTCTTC. This translates into CASTLTGHNEQFF.

The chain couples TRBV4-2 to TRBJ2-2; 7 bases are shared with TRBD2. The trim removed 1 base at V and 2 bases at J, leaving 4 bases unmatched. Germline lookup yields CDR1 LGHNA and CDR2 YNFKEQ. The CDR3 runs 16 residues. CDR3 bases: TGTGCCAGCAGCCAAGCCGCTAGCGGTAACACCGGGGAGCTGTTTTTT. Residues: CASSQAASGNTGELFF.

This clone was seen once. This chain joins TRBV6-6 and TRBJ2-7, with TRBD2 matching 9 bases. The CDR3 is 14 residues long. Unmatched junction bases numbered 5, after V lost 2 bases and J lost 6 bases. Per germline, CDR1 MNHNY and CDR2 SVGAGI (reference sequence). CDR3 bases: TGTGCCAGCAGTTACAGTAGCGGGAGCCCCGAGCAGTACTTC. Protein: CASSYSSGSPEQYF.

The chain has TRBV30 and TRBJ1-4, with TRBD1 as a possible D gene (5 bases). The CDR3 length is 15 residues. Germline lookup yields CDR1 GTSNPN and CDR2 SVGIG (reference sequence). V was pared by 2 bases and J by 1 base, with 11 bases between. This CDR3 reads CAWSSNGGTNEKLFF. CDR3 nucleotides: TGTGCCTGGAGTTCGAACGGGGGAACTAATGAAAAACTGTTTTTT.

The gene calls are TRBV5-1 and TRBJ1-1; D remains unclear. Germline CDR1 is SGHRS and CDR2 is YFSETQ. The length of the CDR3 is 13 residues. Trimming stripped 4 bases from V and 6 bases from J, with 13 bases between. The DNA of the CDR3 is TGCGCCAGCAGCGATGCGGGTGACGCTGAAGCTTTCTTT. Translation gives CASSDAGDAEAFF.

This chain uses TRBV28 with TRBJ2-5; 12 positions agree with TRBD2. CDR3 size: 13 residues. Trimming cost V 7 bases and J 4 bases; bases outside gene matches: 1. CDR1 and CDR2 (germline): MDHEN, SYDVKM. The CDR3 nucleotides are TGTGCCAGCATACTAGCGGGAGGAGAGACCCAGTACTTC. Translating gives CASILAGGETQYF.

J is TRBJ2-3 and V is TRBV5-1, with D maybe TRBD1 (6 bases). With 4 bases removed from V and 2 bases from J, the gap between germline ends came to 17 bases. Germline CDR1 and CDR2: SGHRS and YFSETQ. The CDR3 sequence is 16 residues long. Written as DNA, the CDR3 is TGCGCCAGCAGCCCCCTGCTGGGGACACACACAGATACGCAGTATTTT. This gives the protein CASSPLLGTHTDTQYF.

This chain joins TRBV2 and TRBJ2-7; the D gene is possibly TRBD1 (6 bases). Germline CDR1 reads SNHLY; CDR2 reads FYNNEI. The CDR3 length is 14 residues. Trimming left V 6 bases short and J 2 bases short, with 14 bases between. The CDR3 sequence: CASRYNRAPYEQYF. CDR3 nucleotide sequence: TGTGCCAGCAGGTACAACAGGGCCCCCTACGAGCAGTACTTC.

The rearrangement links TRBV2 to TRBJ1-2; TRBD1 might be the D (5 bases). The CDR3 length is 14 residues. The ends were cut back, 6 bases at V and 5 bases at J, with 16 bases in the middle. The germline CDR1 and CDR2 sequences are SNHLY and FYNNEI. CDR3 coding DNA: TGTGCCAGCAGCGGACTGGAGACAGAGTATGGCTACACCTTC. It encodes CASSGLETEYGYTF.

This clone appeared a few times. The chain uses TRBV7-2 and TRBJ1-5, with 8 bases identical to TRBD1. Germline trimming cut 5 bases from V and 2 bases from J; bases unmatched to any gene: 5. The CDR3 is 15 amino acids. CDR1 and CDR2 (germline): SGHTA, FQGNSA. CDR3 bases: TGTGCCAGCAGCCGGGGACAGGTGCGCAATCAGCCCCAGCATTTT. It is translated as CASSRGQVRNQPQHF. The full variable domain, in which reference TRBV7-2 and TRBJ1-5 provide the parts outside the CDR3, is GAGVSQSPSNKVTEKGKDVELRCDPISGHTALYWYRQSLGQGLEFLIYFQGNSAPDKSGLPSDRFSAERTGGSVSTLTIQRTQQEDSAVYLCASSRGQVRNQPQHFGDGTRLSIL.

This chain joins TRBV6-5 and TRBJ2-7; the D call may be TRBD1 or TRBD2 (5 bases each). The germline gives CDR1 MNHEY, CDR2 SVGAGI. The CDR3 is 13 residues long. Trimming took 7 bases from V and 0 from J, leaving 10 bases between them. The CDR3 coding sequence is TGTGCCAGCAAAAAGGGGACCTCCTACGAGCAGTACTTC. Amino acids: CASKKGTSYEQYF.

In this sample, this clone turned up many times. The chain links TRBV2 to TRBJ1-2, with unresolved D. CDR1 and CDR2 from the germline V gene are SNHLY and FYNNEI. The CDR3 covers 15 residues. Deletions cut 7 bases from V and 0 bases from J, with 15 bases between. The CDR3 is CASTPSPQPNYGYTF. The CDR3 nucleotides are TGTGCCAGCACCCCGTCTCCACAGCCTAACTATGGCTACACCTTC. Full variable domain (outside the CDR3, taken from reference TRBV2 and TRBJ1-2): EPEVTQTPSHQVTQMGQEVILRCVPISNHLYFYWYRQILGQKVEFLVSFYNNEISEKSEIFDDQFSVERPDGSNFTLKIRSTKLEDSAMYFCASTPSPQPNYGYTFGSGTRLTVV.

V usage is TRBV7-2 and J usage is TRBJ1-3; possibly TRBD1 for D (5 bases). The CDR3 runs to 16 residues. V was pared by 5 bases and J by 2 bases, with 16 bases between. Germline CDR1 and CDR2: SGHTA and FQGNSA. In DNA, the CDR3 is TGTGCCAGCAGCCCCCAGAGACAGCTTACTGGAAACACCATATATTTT. Amino acid sequence: CASSPQRQLTGNTIYF.

The table lists this clone with a few counts. The chain is built from TRBV14 and TRBJ2-1; D tentatively fits TRBD1 or TRBD2 (5 bases each). V was trimmed by 4 bases and J by 8 bases, leaving 12 bases between them. Looked up from germline, CDR1 is SGHDN and CDR2 is FVKESK. The CDR3 loop spans 13 amino acids. CDR3 sequence: CASSLTLGDEQFF. CDR3 nucleotide sequence: TGTGCCAGCAGCCTTACACTGGGGGATGAGCAGTTCTTC.